The rows below give T cell receptor beta chains drawn from one sample of a study of cytomegalovirus exposure and HLA in healthy donors. Measured with immunoSEQ multiplex PCR; TCRdb has only the in-frame clones, and not every one. The profile shows about 110,000 clones, about 84% of them singletons. What was sequenced was PBMCs. These TCRs come from a man aged 30 to 39 in good health and CMV-seronegative. CDR3s include the opening cysteine and the closing phenylalanine or tryptophan. A D gene is named only where the DNA matches it firmly. The listing skips clone size in some rows; elsewhere it reads once, few, many or a size class.

cdr3_aa: CASRNTWRTNEQFF
cdr3_nt: TGTGCCAGCAGGAATACATGGAGGACTAATGAGCAGTTCTTC
j_call: TRBJ2-1
d_call: NA
clone_size: few
v_call: TRBV5-4

cdr3_aa: CASSYRTGDWSGYTF
cdr3_nt: TGTGCCAGCAGCTACCGGACAGGGGATTGGTCTGGCTACACCTTC
j_call: TRBJ1-2
d_call: TRBD1
clone_size: NA
v_call: TRBV6-5

cdr3_aa: CASSPGGRSSYEQYF
cdr3_nt: TGCGCCAGCAGCCCGGGGGGAAGGAGCTCCTACGAGCAGTACTTC
j_call: TRBJ2-7
d_call: TRBD2
clone_size: NA
v_call: TRBV5-1

cdr3_aa: CASHPGAGEKLFF
cdr3_nt: TGTGCCAGCCATCCCGGGGCGGGGGAAAAACTGTTTTTT
j_call: TRBJ1-4
d_call: NA
clone_size: NA
v_call: TRBV27

cdr3_aa: CASSATGGAYGYTF
cdr3_nt: TGTGCCAGCAGCGCGACAGGGGGCGCCTATGGCTACACCTTC
j_call: TRBJ1-2
d_call: TRBD1
clone_size: once
v_call: TRBV5-5

cdr3_aa: CSAGQGAVYEQYF
cdr3_nt: TGCAGCGCCGGACAGGGGGCCGTCTACGAGCAGTACTTC
j_call: TRBJ2-7
d_call: TRBD1
clone_size: NA
v_call: TRBV29-1

cdr3_aa: CASSAQGGSNQPQHF
cdr3_nt: TGTGCCAGCAGCGCACAGGGTGGTAGCAATCAGCCCCAGCATTTT
j_call: TRBJ1-5
d_call: NA
clone_size: NA
v_call: TRBV2

cdr3_aa: CAWRGLAYEQYF
cdr3_nt: TGTGCCTGGAGGGGACTTGCGTACGAGCAGTACTTC
j_call: TRBJ2-7
d_call: NA
clone_size: NA
v_call: TRBV30

cdr3_aa: CASSHRKGTNEKLFF
cdr3_nt: TGCGCCAGCAGCCACAGGAAGGGGACTAATGAAAAACTGTTTTTT
j_call: TRBJ1-4
d_call: NA
clone_size: NA
v_call: TRBV5-1

cdr3_aa: CSGRGLGAGELFF
cdr3_nt: TGCAGCGGAAGGGGGCTCGGGGCCGGGGAGCTGTTTTTT
j_call: TRBJ2-2
d_call: TRBD1
clone_size: once
v_call: TRBV29-1

cdr3_aa: CASSSRGGNTIYF
cdr3_nt: TGTGCCAGCAGCTCCCGCGGTGGAAACACCATATATTTT
j_call: TRBJ1-3
d_call: NA
clone_size: NA
v_call: TRBV11-3

cdr3_aa: CASSFAGQKNTEAFF
cdr3_nt: TGTGCCAGCAGCTTCGCCGGACAGAAGAACACTGAAGCTTTCTTT
j_call: TRBJ1-1
d_call: NA
clone_size: NA
v_call: TRBV5-4

cdr3_aa: CAWSVGTSGITQYF
cdr3_nt: TGTGCCTGGAGTGTAGGAACTAGCGGGATTACGCAGTATTTT
j_call: TRBJ2-3
d_call: TRBD2
clone_size: NA
v_call: TRBV30

cdr3_aa: CASSDQYSNQPQHF
cdr3_nt: TGTGCCAGCAGCGACCAGTATAGCAATCAGCCCCAGCATTTT
j_call: TRBJ1-5
d_call: NA
clone_size: NA
v_call: TRBV9

cdr3_aa: CASSLDGGKTEAFF
cdr3_nt: TGTGCCAGCAGCTTAGATGGGGGCAAGACTGAAGCTTTCTTT
j_call: TRBJ1-1
d_call: NA
clone_size: NA
v_call: TRBV11-3

cdr3_aa: CASSEYKTPGTGNTDTQYF
cdr3_nt: TGTGCCAGCAGTGAATACAAAACTCCCGGGACAGGAAACACAGATACGCAGTATTTT
j_call: TRBJ2-3
d_call: TRBD1
clone_size: few
v_call: TRBV6-1

cdr3_aa: CASSYRGGQQYF
cdr3_nt: TGTGCCAGCAGTTATCGTGGGGGCCAGCAGTACTTC
j_call: TRBJ2-5
d_call: NA
clone_size: NA
v_call: TRBV6-5

cdr3_aa: CASGQGTGVVYEQYF
cdr3_nt: TGCGCCAGCGGTCAGGGGACAGGGGTGGTCTACGAGCAGTACTTC
j_call: TRBJ2-7
d_call: TRBD1
clone_size: once
v_call: TRBV5-1

cdr3_aa: CASSLPSGVSYEQYF
cdr3_nt: TGTGCCAGCAGCTTGCCCAGCGGGGTCTCCTACGAGCAGTACTTC
j_call: TRBJ2-7
d_call: TRBD2
clone_size: NA
v_call: TRBV5-8

cdr3_aa: CASNTRGTDTQYF
cdr3_nt: TGTGCCAGTAATACCCGGGGCACAGATACGCAGTATTTT
j_call: TRBJ2-3
d_call: NA
clone_size: NA
v_call: TRBV19

cdr3_aa: CASSIVDTGELFF
cdr3_nt: TGTGCCAGTAGTATAGTCGACACCGGGGAGCTGTTTTTT
j_call: TRBJ2-2
d_call: NA
clone_size: NA
v_call: TRBV19

cdr3_aa: CASQLRDSGVGGYTF
cdr3_nt: TGCGCCAGCCAATTAAGGGACAGTGGGGTAGGTGGCTACACCTTC
j_call: TRBJ1-2
d_call: TRBD1
clone_size: NA
v_call: TRBV23-1

cdr3_aa: CATSRGTGGNTEAFF
cdr3_nt: TGTGCCACCAGCAGAGGTACAGGGGGGAACACTGAAGCTTTCTTT
j_call: TRBJ1-1
d_call: TRBD1
clone_size: NA
v_call: TRBV15

cdr3_aa: CASSLRRGNTGELFF
cdr3_nt: TGTGCCAGCAGCCTGCGGCGGGGGAACACCGGGGAGCTGTTTTTT
j_call: TRBJ2-2
d_call: NA
clone_size: NA
v_call: TRBV27

cdr3_aa: CASSRRGNYNSPLHF
cdr3_nt: TGTGCCAGCAGTCGGCGCGGGAACTATAATTCACCCCTCCACTTT
j_call: TRBJ1-6
d_call: NA
clone_size: NA
v_call: TRBV6-5